This TCR beta chain derives from a study of spatial heterogeneity in lung cancer. Study information: Consistent detection of more beta-chain than alpha-chain sequences was observed. Notes on the study in general: The study found that expanded intratumoral alpha and beta TCR counts tracked tumor mutation counts.

Documented time point: sample taken at primary tumor resection. The cohort: approximately 74 early-stage, untreated non-small cell lung cancer patients. Unsorted whole RNA of tumor, nontumor lung or frozen PBMC was sequenced. About this clonotype itself: Its antigen is as yet unknown.

The study tagged each TCR cDNA molecule with a unique molecular identifier. One entry per CDR3 protein, called by TCRdb with MiXCR from the 5' RACE reads. The sample has 4,500 to 5,000 distinct CDR3 sequences; just under 30% are singletons. Sequencing was performed on lung tumor tissue, taken at surgery. This clonotype originated in a female donor with early-stage non-small cell lung cancer.

CDR3 nucleotides: TGCGCCAGCAGCTTGGGCGGGGGAGTGAACACTGAAGCTTTCTTT. Its translation is CASSLGGGVNTEAFF. V is TRBV5-1 and J is TRBJ1-1, with D possibly TRBD1 on 5 matching bases. Germline CDR1 is SGHRS and CDR2 is YFSETQ. V was clipped by 0 bases and J by 0 bases, with 9 bases between them. The CDR3 loop spans 15 amino acids.